A selection of T cell receptor beta chains follows, all from one sample in a study of cytomegalovirus exposure and HLA in healthy donors. Profiling relied on immunoSEQ multiplex PCR, and the TCRdb table lists in-frame clones only, not all of them. The sample shows 160,000 or so clones, approximately 77% of them seen only once. The sample was PBMCs. The receptors were sampled from a female donor in good health and CMV-seronegative. Both conserved end residues are part of each CDR3. The order of the fields is clone size, D gene, J gene, V gene, CDR3 DNA, CDR3 protein. D genes are given only for firm matches. Some rows have no size entry. The others give once, few or many, or a class for an expanded clone.

>once|NA|TRBJ2-3|TRBV29-1
TGCAGCGCCGGCAGCTCGGGGATGGATACGCAGTATTTT
CSAGSSGMDTQYF
>few|NA|TRBJ1-2|TRBV20-1
TGCAGTGCTACGTCTCTGGGCTACACCTTC
CSATSLGYTF
>NA|TRBD1|TRBJ1-6|TRBV4-1
TGCGCCAGCAGCCTGAGCGGACAGGGGGCCCGAGGGTCACCCCTCCACTTT
CASSLSGQGARGSPLHF
>NA|NA|TRBJ2-7|TRBV10-3
TGTGCCATCAGTGAGTCGGAGGGCTACGAGCAGTACTTC
CAISESEGYEQYF
>few|TRBD1|TRBJ1-2|TRBV2
TGTGCCACCCGGGGGACAGGGGCTGGCTACACCTTC
CATRGTGAGYTF
>once|NA|TRBJ2-7|TRBV7-9
TGTGCCAGCAGCCCCGGAGGGGTCCACGAGCAGTACTTC
CASSPGGVHEQYF
>NA|TRBD1|TRBJ1-2|TRBV14
TGTGCCAGCAGCCAACTGGACAGGAACTATGGCTACACCTTC
CASSQLDRNYGYTF
>NA|TRBD2|TRBJ2-7|TRBV6-1
TGTGCCAGCAGACCACTAGCGGGGGCCTACGAGCAGTACTTC
CASRPLAGAYEQYF
>NA|TRBD2|TRBJ2-5|TRBV28
TGTGCCAGCAGTCCCCGACTAGCGGGAGGGCAAGAGACCCAGTACTTC
CASSPRLAGGQETQYF
>NA|TRBD1|TRBJ1-5|TRBV28
TGTGCCAGCAGTCCGGACAGGTCCCATGGCAATCAGCCCCAGCATTTT
CASSPDRSHGNQPQHF
>NA|TRBD1|TRBJ2-7|TRBV6-1
TGTGCCAGCAGTGAGGGACAGGGGCGTATCTACGAGCAGTACTTC
CASSEGQGRIYEQYF
>NA|NA|TRBJ2-5|TRBV15
TGTGCCACCAGCTTAGCACCAGGGGGGCCAGAGACCCAGTACTTC
CATSLAPGGPETQYF
>NA|NA|TRBJ2-3|TRBV19
TGTGCCAGTAGTATAGGGGACATAGGAGTTACAGCTACGCAGTATTTT
CASSIGDIGVTATQYF
>NA|NA|TRBJ2-5|TRBV14
TGTGCCAGCAGCCAATATAGGCGGGATGATGAGGAGACCCAGTACTTC
CASSQYRRDDEETQYF
>NA|NA|TRBJ1-3|TRBV29-1
TGCAGCGCCGGACAGAGCTCTGGAAACACCATATATTTT
CSAGQSSGNTIYF
>NA|TRBD1|TRBJ2-5|TRBV6-5
TGTGCCAGCAGTTACGGGACAGGGGCGGGGGAGACCCAGTACTTC
CASSYGTGAGETQYF
>NA|TRBD1|TRBJ2-5|TRBV5-4
TGTGCCAGCAGCCCGCCGACAGGGTGGCACCAAGAGACCCAGTACTTC
CASSPPTGWHQETQYF
>few|TRBD2|TRBJ2-1|TRBV19
TGTGCCAGTACCCCCCCGGCGGCTAGCGGGAGGGGGACTTGGTTCAATGAGCAGTTCTTC
CASTPPAASGRGTWFNEQFF
>once|NA|TRBJ1-1|TRBV5-1
TGCGCCAGCAGCCTCCGTACAGGGATCGGGAACACTGAAGCTTTCTTT
CASSLRTGIGNTEAFF
>NA|NA|TRBJ2-1|TRBV4-2
TGTGCCAGCAGCCAAGGTGATCGGGGAGATGAGCAGTTCTTC
CASSQGDRGDEQFF
>NA|NA|TRBJ1-2|TRBV25-1
TGTGCCAGCAGTGACCGATTGAGGGGACTAGCTGGCTACACCTTC
CASSDRLRGLAGYTF
>NA|NA|TRBJ2-7|TRBV19
TGTGCCAGCCGAGGCGGGCTGGAGCAGTACTTC
CASRGGLEQYF
>NA|TRBD2|TRBJ2-2|TRBV6-5
TGTGCCAGCAGTTACGAAGCGGGAGGGGACACCGGGGAGCTGTTTTTT
CASSYEAGGDTGELFF
>NA|TRBD1|TRBJ2-7|TRBV15
TGTGCCACCAGCTCCATCCGGGGGACAGGGGACGAGCAGTACTTC
CATSSIRGTGDEQYF
>NA|NA|TRBJ1-1|TRBV5-1
TGCGCCAGCAGCTTGGAAGACTTTAAGAACACTGAAGCTTTCTTT
CASSLEDFKNTEAFF
>few|NA|TRBJ1-1|TRBV25-1
TGTGCCAGCAGGGCCCCCCTCATCACTGAAGCTTTCTTT
CASRAPLITEAFF
>NA|TRBD1|TRBJ2-2|TRBV6-4
TGTGCCAGCAGTGCCGAACAGGGGGCGAGGGAGCTGTTTTTT
CASSAEQGARELFF
>NA|TRBD1|TRBJ1-5|TRBV15
TGTGCCACCAGCGGACAGGGGAGGGATCAGCCCCAGCATTTT
CATSGQGRDQPQHF
>NA|TRBD2|TRBJ2-7|TRBV30
TGTGCCTGGAGACTGGCGGGGAGGGACGAGCAGTACTTC
CAWRLAGRDEQYF
>NA|NA|TRBJ2-7|TRBV7-3
TGTGCCAGCAGCCGAATACCGGGAAACTACGAGCAGTACTTC
CASSRIPGNYEQYF
>NA|TRBD1|TRBJ1-2|TRBV29-1
TGCAGCGTTGAGGACAGGGCCTTGTGGGGCTACACCTTC
CSVEDRALWGYTF
>NA|NA|TRBJ2-3|TRBV7-2
TGTGCCAGCAGCTTAGAAGAGGGCTCTCGAGGCCAGTATTTT
CASSLEEGSRGQYF
>NA|NA|TRBJ2-7|TRBV9
TGTGCCAGCAGCGAGGGGGGGGGAGGAAACTACGAGCAGTACTTC
CASSEGGGGNYEQYF